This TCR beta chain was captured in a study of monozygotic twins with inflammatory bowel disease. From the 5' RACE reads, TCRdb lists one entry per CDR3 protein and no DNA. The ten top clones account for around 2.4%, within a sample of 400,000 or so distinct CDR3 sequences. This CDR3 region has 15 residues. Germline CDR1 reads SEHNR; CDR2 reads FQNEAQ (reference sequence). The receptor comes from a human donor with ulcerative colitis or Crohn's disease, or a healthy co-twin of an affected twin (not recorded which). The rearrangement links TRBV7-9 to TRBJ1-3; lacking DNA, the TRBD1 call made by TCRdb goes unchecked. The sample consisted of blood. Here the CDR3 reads CASSPRTGFGNTIYF.